This TCR beta chain came from a study of type 1 regulatory T cells. In the study overall: This in vitro CD4 product, T-allo10, is enriched for Tr1 cells and alloantigen-specific.

TCRdb itself ran the reads through MiXCR, one entry per CDR3 protein. The table records roughly 62,000 distinct CDR3 sequences, roughly two thirds of them present only once. This clonotype was observed a few times. Its antigen is still unknown. Germline CDR1 reads SGDLS; CDR2 reads YYNGEE. This CDR3 spans 16 amino acids. V lost 0 bases and J lost 6; bases outside the gene matches: 4. V is TRBV9 and J is TRBJ2-4; 12 bases line up with TRBD2. The sequence derives from a human donor in good health. The sample consisted of cultured non-Tr1 T cells, either the whole culture or a sorted T cell fraction (not recorded which). CDR3 bases: TGTGCCAGCAGCGTAGGAGCTAGCGGGAGGGTAAACATTCAGTACTTC. Its protein is CASSVGASGRVNIQYF.